The rows below give T cell receptor beta chains drawn from one sample of a study of T cell responses to AZD1222 COVID-19 vaccine. Sequencing was performed with immunoSEQ multiplex PCR; in TCRdb, only in-frame clones are kept and a portion is missing. Here the sample spans about 100,000 clones, 70% to 90% being singletons. The specimen was peripheral blood, collected on day 0 of MenACWY control vaccination. Source of these receptors: an adult in good health. The CDR3 runs from the conserved cysteine through the conserved F or W. D genes are given only for firm matches. Part of the rows lack a size; the others show once, few, many or a class for expanded clones.

cdr3_aa: CATSDIGGSDNEQFF; cdr3_nt: TGTGCCACCAGTGATATAGGGGGTTCCGACAATGAGCAGTTCTTC; j_call: TRBJ2-1; v_call: TRBV24-1; d_call: NA; clone_size: NA
cdr3_aa: CASSIDGQGPPNSPLHF; cdr3_nt: TGTGCCAGTAGTATAGACGGACAGGGGCCGCCTAATTCACCCCTCCACTTT; j_call: TRBJ1-6; v_call: TRBV19; d_call: TRBD1; clone_size: NA
cdr3_aa: CASTPFGQGNEKLFF; cdr3_nt: TGTGCCAGCACCCCCTTCGGACAGGGTAATGAAAAACTGTTTTTT; j_call: TRBJ1-4; v_call: TRBV7-2; d_call: TRBD1; clone_size: once
cdr3_aa: CASSLFRLNTEAFF; cdr3_nt: TGTGCCAGCAGTCTATTCCGGTTGAACACTGAAGCTTTCTTT; j_call: TRBJ1-1; v_call: TRBV28; d_call: NA; clone_size: NA
cdr3_aa: CASSQVEGQLNIQYF; cdr3_nt: TGCGCCAGCAGCCAAGTAGAGGGACAGCTTAACATTCAGTACTTC; j_call: TRBJ2-4; v_call: TRBV4-1; d_call: TRBD1; clone_size: NA
cdr3_aa: CASSQDSRSGANVLTF; cdr3_nt: TGTGCCAGCAGCCAAGATAGTAGGTCTGGGGCCAACGTCCTGACTTTC; j_call: TRBJ2-6; v_call: TRBV14; d_call: NA; clone_size: NA
cdr3_aa: CASSPPTGLGSPLHF; cdr3_nt: TGTGCCAGCAGCCCCCCTACAGGGTTGGGTTCACCCCTCCACTTT; j_call: TRBJ1-6; v_call: TRBV28; d_call: NA; clone_size: once
cdr3_aa: CASSVEGTGEFF; cdr3_nt: TGTGCCAGCAGTGTAGAGGGGACAGGGGAGTTCTTC; j_call: TRBJ2-1; v_call: TRBV2; d_call: TRBD1; clone_size: once
cdr3_aa: CASSLEGQGAIYEQYF; cdr3_nt: TGCGCCAGCAGCCTCGAGGGGCAGGGGGCGATTTACGAGCAGTACTTC; j_call: TRBJ2-7; v_call: TRBV4-1; d_call: TRBD1; clone_size: NA
cdr3_aa: CASSIEGGRAQYF; cdr3_nt: TGTGCCAGTAGTATAGAAGGAGGGAGAGCGCAGTATTTT; j_call: TRBJ2-3; v_call: TRBV19; d_call: NA; clone_size: NA
cdr3_aa: CASSPSRGGRDEQFF; cdr3_nt: TGTGCCAGCAGCCCGTCTCGCGGGGGGAGGGATGAGCAGTTCTTC; j_call: TRBJ2-1; v_call: TRBV7-2; d_call: TRBD2; clone_size: once
cdr3_aa: CASSLATGANVLTF; cdr3_nt: TGTGCCAGCAGCTTAGCTACTGGGGCCAACGTCCTGACTTTC; j_call: TRBJ2-6; v_call: TRBV13; d_call: NA; clone_size: NA
cdr3_aa: CASSESPGTLSYEQYF; cdr3_nt: TGCGCCAGCAGTGAGTCCCCTGGGACCCTCTCCTACGAGCAGTACTTC; j_call: TRBJ2-7; v_call: TRBV10-1; d_call: NA; clone_size: NA
cdr3_aa: CASSTMTGAAPNGELFF; cdr3_nt: TGTGCCAGCAGCACCATGACAGGGGCTGCGCCGAACGGGGAGCTGTTTTTT; j_call: TRBJ2-2; v_call: TRBV9; d_call: TRBD1; clone_size: NA
cdr3_aa: CAWSVSGRERRGYTF; cdr3_nt: TGTGCCTGGAGTGTATCCGGACGAGAACGTCGGGGCTACACCTTC; j_call: TRBJ1-2; v_call: TRBV30; d_call: NA; clone_size: once
cdr3_aa: CASSQGRVETQYF; cdr3_nt: TGCGCCAGCAGCCAGGGCCGGGTGGAGACCCAGTACTTC; j_call: TRBJ2-5; v_call: TRBV4-1; d_call: NA; clone_size: NA
cdr3_aa: CASSDRNQPQHF; cdr3_nt: TGTGCCAGCAGTGATCGGAATCAGCCCCAGCATTTT; j_call: TRBJ1-5; v_call: TRBV2; d_call: NA; clone_size: few
cdr3_aa: CASSRADTQYF; cdr3_nt: TGTGCCAGCAGTCGGGCAGATACGCAGTATTTT; j_call: TRBJ2-3; v_call: TRBV6-5; d_call: NA; clone_size: once
cdr3_aa: CAWSDRGPPGELFF; cdr3_nt: TGTGCCTGGAGTGACAGGGGGCCGCCCGGGGAGCTGTTTTTT; j_call: TRBJ2-2; v_call: TRBV30; d_call: TRBD1; clone_size: NA
cdr3_aa: CASSRRGANEKLFF; cdr3_nt: TGTGCCAGTAGTAGGAGGGGAGCTAATGAAAAACTGTTTTTT; j_call: TRBJ1-4; v_call: TRBV19; d_call: NA; clone_size: NA
cdr3_aa: CASSSTGPGSGNTIYF; cdr3_nt: TGTGCCAGCAGCAGTACAGGGCCGGGGTCTGGAAACACCATATATTTT; j_call: TRBJ1-3; v_call: TRBV7-3; d_call: NA; clone_size: NA
cdr3_aa: CASRMGTGNEKLFF; cdr3_nt: TGTGCCAGCCGCATGGGGACGGGTAATGAAAAACTGTTTTTT; j_call: TRBJ1-4; v_call: TRBV5-5; d_call: NA; clone_size: NA
cdr3_aa: CASSLRAGGPLDTQYF; cdr3_nt: TGCGCCAGCAGCTTGCGGGCGGGGGGGCCGTTGGATACGCAGTATTTT; j_call: TRBJ2-3; v_call: TRBV5-1; d_call: TRBD2; clone_size: NA
cdr3_aa: CASSRNLRDPSYEQYF; cdr3_nt: TGTGCCAGCAGCCGAAACCTCCGGGACCCTTCGTACGAGCAGTACTTC; j_call: TRBJ2-7; v_call: TRBV3-1/TRBV3-2; d_call: NA; clone_size: NA
cdr3_aa: CASSQEGTGGETQYF; cdr3_nt: TGCGCCAGCAGCCAAGAAGGGACAGGAGGGGAGACCCAGTACTTC; j_call: TRBJ2-5; v_call: TRBV4-3; d_call: TRBD1; clone_size: NA
cdr3_aa: CASSYRGSNQPQHF; cdr3_nt: TGTGCCAGCAGTTACAGGGGAAGCAATCAGCCCCAGCATTTT; j_call: TRBJ1-5; v_call: TRBV2; d_call: TRBD1; clone_size: NA
cdr3_aa: CASSQATQGLGGYTF; cdr3_nt: TGTGCCAGCAGCCAAGCAACACAGGGTCTTGGGGGCTACACCTTC; j_call: TRBJ1-2; v_call: TRBV4-2; d_call: NA; clone_size: NA